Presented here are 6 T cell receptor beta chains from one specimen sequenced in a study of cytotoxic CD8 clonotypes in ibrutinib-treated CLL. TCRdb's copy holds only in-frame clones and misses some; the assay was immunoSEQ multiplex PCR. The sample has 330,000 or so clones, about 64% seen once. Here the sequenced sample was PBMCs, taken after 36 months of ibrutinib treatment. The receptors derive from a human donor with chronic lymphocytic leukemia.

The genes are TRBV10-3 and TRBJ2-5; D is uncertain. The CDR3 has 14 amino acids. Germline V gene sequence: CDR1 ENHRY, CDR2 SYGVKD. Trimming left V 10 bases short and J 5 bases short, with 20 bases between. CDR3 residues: CATRSKGRLETQYF. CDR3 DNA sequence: TGTGCCACCCGCTCTAAGGGCAGGTTGGAGACCCAGTACTTC.

The CDR3 here is CASSQMGAGGVYEQFF. The CDR3 coding sequence is TGTGCCAGCAGTCAAATGGGAGCGGGAGGGGTATATGAGCAGTTCTTC. V gene TRBV27 combines with J gene TRBJ2-1; TRBD2 matches 10 bases. The CDR3 is made up of 16 amino acids. The germline V gene encodes CDR1 MNHEY and CDR2 SMNVEV (reference sequence). The junction had 12 bases not matched to a gene; V was cut back by 5 bases and J by 8 bases.

The CDR3 loop reads CASRTTPITRRAEEDTQYF. The CDR3 region has the DNA TGTGCCAGCAGAACCACACCGATCACACGGAGGGCCGAGGAAGATACGCAGTATTTT. V and J are TRBV28 and TRBJ2-3, with D perhaps TRBD2 (6 bases). The CDR3 length is 19 residues. V lost 6 bases to trimming and J lost 5 bases, with 30 bases between them. Germline CDR1 reads MDHEN; CDR2 reads SYDVKM. Complete variable domain (other parts from reference TRBV28 and TRBJ2-3): DVKVTQSSRYLVKRTGEKVFLECVQDMDHENMFWYRQDPGLGLRLIYFSYDVKMKEKGDIPEGYSVSREKKERFSLILESASTNQTSMYLCASRTTPITRRAEEDTQYFGPGTRLTVL.

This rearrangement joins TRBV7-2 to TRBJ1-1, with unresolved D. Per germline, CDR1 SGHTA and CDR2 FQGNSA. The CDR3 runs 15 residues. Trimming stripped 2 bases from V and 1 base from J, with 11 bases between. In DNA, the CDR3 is TGTGCCAGCAGCTTATTAGGGCCGCGGAACACTGAAGCTTTCTTT. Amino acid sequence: CASSLLGPRNTEAFF.

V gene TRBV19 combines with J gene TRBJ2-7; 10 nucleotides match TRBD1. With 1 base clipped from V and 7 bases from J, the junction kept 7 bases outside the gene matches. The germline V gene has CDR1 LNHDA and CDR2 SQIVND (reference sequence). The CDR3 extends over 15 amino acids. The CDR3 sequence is CASSIAGTGAGEQYF. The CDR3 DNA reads TGTGCCAGTAGTATAGCCGGGACAGGGGCCGGGGAGCAGTACTTC.

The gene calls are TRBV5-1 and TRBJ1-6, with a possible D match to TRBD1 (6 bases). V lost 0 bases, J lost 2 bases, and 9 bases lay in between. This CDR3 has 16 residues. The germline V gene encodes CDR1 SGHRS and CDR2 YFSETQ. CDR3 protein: CASSLDWTAYNSPLHF. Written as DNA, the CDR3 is TGCGCCAGCAGCTTGGATTGGACAGCCTATAATTCACCCCTCCACTTT. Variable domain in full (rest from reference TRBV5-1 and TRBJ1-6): KAGVTQTPRYLIKTRGQQVTLSCSPISGHRSVSWYQQTPGQGLQFLFEYFSETQRNKGNFPGRFSGRQFSNSRSEMNVSTLELGDSALYLCASSLDWTAYNSPLHFGNGTRLTVT.